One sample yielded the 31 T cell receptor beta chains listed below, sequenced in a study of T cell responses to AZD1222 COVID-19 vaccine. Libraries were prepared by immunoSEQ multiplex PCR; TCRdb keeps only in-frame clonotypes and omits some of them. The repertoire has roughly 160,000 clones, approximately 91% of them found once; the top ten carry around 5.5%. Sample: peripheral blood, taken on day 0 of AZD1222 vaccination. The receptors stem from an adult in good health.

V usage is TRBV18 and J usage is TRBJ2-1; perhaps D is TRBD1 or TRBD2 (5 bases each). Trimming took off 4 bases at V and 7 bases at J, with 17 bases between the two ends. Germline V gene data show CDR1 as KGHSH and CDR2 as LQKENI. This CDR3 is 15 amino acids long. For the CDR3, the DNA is TGTGCCAGCTCACACCGGGACCACCCCTCTAATGAGCAGTTCTTC. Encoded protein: CASSHRDHPSNEQFF.

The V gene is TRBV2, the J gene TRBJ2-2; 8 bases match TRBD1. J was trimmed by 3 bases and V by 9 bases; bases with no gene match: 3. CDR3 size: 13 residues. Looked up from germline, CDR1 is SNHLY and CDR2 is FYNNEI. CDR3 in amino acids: CASSTGDTGELFF. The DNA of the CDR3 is TGTGCCAGTTCGACAGGGGACACCGGGGAGCTGTTTTTT.

In nucleotides, the CDR3 is TGTGCCAGCAGCTTAGGCTCCGGTTACCAGCCCCAGCATTTT. It encodes CASSLGSGYQPQHF. The gene calls are TRBV7-9 and TRBJ1-5; D is unresolved. Trimming shortened V by 1 base and J by 7 bases, and 11 bases separated the two germline ends. Per germline, CDR1 SEHNR and CDR2 FQNEAQ (reference sequence). The CDR3 has 14 residues.

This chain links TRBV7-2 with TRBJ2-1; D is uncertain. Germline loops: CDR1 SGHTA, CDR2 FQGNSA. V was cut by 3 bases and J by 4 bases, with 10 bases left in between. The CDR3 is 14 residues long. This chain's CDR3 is CASSFALGYNEQFF. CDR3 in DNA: TGTGCCAGCAGCTTTGCCTTGGGATACAATGAGCAGTTCTTC. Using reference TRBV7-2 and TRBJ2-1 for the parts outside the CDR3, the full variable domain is GAGVSQSPSNKVTEKGKDVELRCDPISGHTALYWYRQSLGQGLEFLIYFQGNSAPDKSGLPSDRFSAERTGGSVSTLTIQRTQQEDSAVYLCASSFALGYNEQFFGPGTRLTVL.

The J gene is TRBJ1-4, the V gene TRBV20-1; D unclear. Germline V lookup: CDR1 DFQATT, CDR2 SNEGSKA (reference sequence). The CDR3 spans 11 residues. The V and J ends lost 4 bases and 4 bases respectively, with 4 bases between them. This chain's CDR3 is CSAIYNEKLFF. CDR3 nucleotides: TGCAGTGCTATCTATAATGAAAAACTGTTTTTT.

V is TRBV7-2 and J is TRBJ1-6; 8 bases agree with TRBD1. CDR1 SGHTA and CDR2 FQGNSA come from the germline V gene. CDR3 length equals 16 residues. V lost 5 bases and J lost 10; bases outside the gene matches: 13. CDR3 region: CASSLQGARSSSPLHF. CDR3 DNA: TGTGCCAGCAGCCTCCAGGGGGCGCGTAGTAGCTCACCCCTCCACTTT.

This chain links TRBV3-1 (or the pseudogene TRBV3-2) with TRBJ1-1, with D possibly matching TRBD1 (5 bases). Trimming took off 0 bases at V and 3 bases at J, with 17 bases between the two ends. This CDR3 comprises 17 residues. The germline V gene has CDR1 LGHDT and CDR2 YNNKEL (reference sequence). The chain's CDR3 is CASSQDLPWGGDTEAFF. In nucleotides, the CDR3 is TGTGCCAGCAGCCAAGATTTACCGTGGGGGGGGGACACTGAAGCTTTCTTT.

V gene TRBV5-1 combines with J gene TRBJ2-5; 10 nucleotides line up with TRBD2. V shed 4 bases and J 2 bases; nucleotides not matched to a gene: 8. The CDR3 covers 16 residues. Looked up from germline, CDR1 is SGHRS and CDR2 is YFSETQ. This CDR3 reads CASSANSGGFQETQYF. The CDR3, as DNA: TGCGCCAGCAGCGCAAATAGCGGGGGGTTTCAAGAGACCCAGTACTTC.

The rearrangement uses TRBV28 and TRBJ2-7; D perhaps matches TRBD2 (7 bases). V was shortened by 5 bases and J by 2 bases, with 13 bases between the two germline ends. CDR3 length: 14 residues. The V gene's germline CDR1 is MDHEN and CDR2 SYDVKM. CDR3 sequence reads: CASSQGGGTYEQYF. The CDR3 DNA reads TGTGCCAGCAGTCAAGGGGGAGGGACCTACGAGCAGTACTTC. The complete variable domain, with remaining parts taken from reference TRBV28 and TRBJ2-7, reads DVKVTQSSRYLVKRTGEKVFLECVQDMDHENMFWYRQDPGLGLRLIYFSYDVKMKEKGDIPEGYSVSREKKERFSLILESASTNQTSMYLCASSQGGGTYEQYFGPGTRLTVT.

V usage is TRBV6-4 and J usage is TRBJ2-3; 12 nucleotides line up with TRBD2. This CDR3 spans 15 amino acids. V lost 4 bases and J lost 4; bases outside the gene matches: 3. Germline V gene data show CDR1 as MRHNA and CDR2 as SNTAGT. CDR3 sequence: CASSASGGAADTQYF. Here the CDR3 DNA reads TGTGCCAGCAGTGCTAGCGGGGGGGCAGCAGATACGCAGTATTTT.

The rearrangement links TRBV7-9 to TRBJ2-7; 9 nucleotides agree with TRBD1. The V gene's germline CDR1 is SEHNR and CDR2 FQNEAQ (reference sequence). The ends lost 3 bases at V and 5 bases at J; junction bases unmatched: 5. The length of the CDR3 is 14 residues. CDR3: CASSFGQGFDEQYF. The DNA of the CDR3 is TGTGCCAGCAGCTTCGGACAGGGGTTCGACGAGCAGTACTTC. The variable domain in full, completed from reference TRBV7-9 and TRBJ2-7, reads DTGVSQNPRHKITKRGQNVTFRCDPISEHNRLYWYRQTLGQGPEFLTYFQNEAQLEKSRLLSDRFSAERPKGSFSTLEIQRTEQGDSAMYLCASSFGQGFDEQYFGPGTRLTVT.

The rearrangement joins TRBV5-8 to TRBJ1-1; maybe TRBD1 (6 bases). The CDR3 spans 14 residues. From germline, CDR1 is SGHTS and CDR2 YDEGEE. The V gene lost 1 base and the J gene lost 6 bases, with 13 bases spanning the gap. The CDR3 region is CASSLWAGEPEAFF. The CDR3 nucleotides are TGTGCCAGCAGCTTGTGGGCAGGGGAACCTGAAGCTTTCTTT.

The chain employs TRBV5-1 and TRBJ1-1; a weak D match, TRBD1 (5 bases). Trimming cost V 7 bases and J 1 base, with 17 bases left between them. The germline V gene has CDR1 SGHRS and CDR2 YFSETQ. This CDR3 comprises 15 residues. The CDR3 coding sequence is TGCGCCAGCGTGGGAGAGGGGCAACGGAACACTGAAGCTTTCTTT. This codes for CASVGEGQRNTEAFF.

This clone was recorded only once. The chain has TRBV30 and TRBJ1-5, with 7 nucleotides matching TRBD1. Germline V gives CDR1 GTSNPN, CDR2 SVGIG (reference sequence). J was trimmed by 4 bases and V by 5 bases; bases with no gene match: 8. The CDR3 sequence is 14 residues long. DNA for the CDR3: TGTGCCTGGCAACAGGGGTCCGTTAATCAGCCCCAGCATTTT. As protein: CAWQQGSVNQPQHF.

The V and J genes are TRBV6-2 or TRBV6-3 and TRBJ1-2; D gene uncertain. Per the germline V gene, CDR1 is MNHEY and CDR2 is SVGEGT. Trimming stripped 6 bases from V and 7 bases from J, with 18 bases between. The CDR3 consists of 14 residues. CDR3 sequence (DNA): TGTGCCAGCAGCCGCGCGGCCCCGGGCGGTGGCTACACCTTC. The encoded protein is CASSRAAPGGGYTF.

CDR3 amino acids: CASSLEDNSPLHF. The CDR3 DNA reads TGTGCCAGCAGCTTGGAAGATAATTCACCCCTCCACTTT. The chain employs TRBV7-9 and TRBJ1-6; D is undetermined. This CDR3 spans 13 amino acids. Trimming shortened V by 3 bases and J by 5 bases, and 5 bases separated the two germline ends. Germline V CDR1 and CDR2: SEHNR, FQNEAQ (reference sequence).

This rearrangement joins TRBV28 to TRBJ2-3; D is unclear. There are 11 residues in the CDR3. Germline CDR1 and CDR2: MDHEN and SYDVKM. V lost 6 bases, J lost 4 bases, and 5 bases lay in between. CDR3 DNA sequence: TGTGCCAGCAGGGATCCAGATACGCAGTATTTT. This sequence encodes CASRDPDTQYF.

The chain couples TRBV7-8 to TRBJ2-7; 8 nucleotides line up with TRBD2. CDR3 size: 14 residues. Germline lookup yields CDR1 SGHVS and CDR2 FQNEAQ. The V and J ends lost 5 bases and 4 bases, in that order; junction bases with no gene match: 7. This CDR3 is CASSPMGLGYEQYF. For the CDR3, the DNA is TGTGCCAGCAGCCCTATGGGACTAGGATACGAGCAGTACTTC.

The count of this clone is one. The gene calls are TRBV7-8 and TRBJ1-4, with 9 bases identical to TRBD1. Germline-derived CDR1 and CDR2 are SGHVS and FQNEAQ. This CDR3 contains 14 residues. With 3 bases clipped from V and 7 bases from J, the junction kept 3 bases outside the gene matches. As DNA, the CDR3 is TGTGCCAGCAGCTTGGGACAGGGTGGTGAAAAACTGTTTTTT. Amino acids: CASSLGQGGEKLFF.

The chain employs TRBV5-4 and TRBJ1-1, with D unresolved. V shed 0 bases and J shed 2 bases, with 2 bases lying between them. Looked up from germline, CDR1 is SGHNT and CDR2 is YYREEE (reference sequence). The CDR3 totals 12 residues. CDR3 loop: CASSLDNTEAFF. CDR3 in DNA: TGTGCCAGCAGCTTGGATAACACTGAAGCTTTCTTT. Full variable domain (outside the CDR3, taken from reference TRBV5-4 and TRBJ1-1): ETGVTQSPTHLIKTRGQQVTLRCSSQSGHNTVSWYQQALGQGPQFIFQYYREEENGRGNFPPRFSGLQFPNYSSELNVNALELDDSALYLCASSLDNTEAFFGQGTRLTVV.

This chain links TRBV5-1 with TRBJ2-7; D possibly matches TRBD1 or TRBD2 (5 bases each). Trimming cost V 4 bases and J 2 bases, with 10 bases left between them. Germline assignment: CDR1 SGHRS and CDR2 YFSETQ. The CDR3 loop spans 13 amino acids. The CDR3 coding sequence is TGCGCCAGCAGCCCGGGACCTGCCTACGAGCAGTACTTC. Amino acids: CASSPGPAYEQYF.

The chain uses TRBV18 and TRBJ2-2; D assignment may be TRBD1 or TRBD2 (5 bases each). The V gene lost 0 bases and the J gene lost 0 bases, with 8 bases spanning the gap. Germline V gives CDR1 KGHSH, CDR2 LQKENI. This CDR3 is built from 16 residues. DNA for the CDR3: TGTGCCAGCTCACCACCTGGGACGGCGAACACCGGGGAGCTGTTTTTT. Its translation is CASSPPGTANTGELFF. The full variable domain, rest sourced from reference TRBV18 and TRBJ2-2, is NAGVMQNPRHLVRRRGQEARLRCSPMKGHSHVYWYRQLPEEGLKFMVYLQKENIIDESGMPKERFSAEFPKEGPSILRIQQVVRGDSAAYFCASSPPGTANTGELFFGEGSRLTVL.

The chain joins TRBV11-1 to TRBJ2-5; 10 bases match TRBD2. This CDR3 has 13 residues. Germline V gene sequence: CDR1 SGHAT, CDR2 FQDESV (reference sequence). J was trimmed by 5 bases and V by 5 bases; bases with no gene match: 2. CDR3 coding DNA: TGTGCCAGCAGCCAGACTAGCGGGGAGACCCAGTACTTC. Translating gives CASSQTSGETQYF.

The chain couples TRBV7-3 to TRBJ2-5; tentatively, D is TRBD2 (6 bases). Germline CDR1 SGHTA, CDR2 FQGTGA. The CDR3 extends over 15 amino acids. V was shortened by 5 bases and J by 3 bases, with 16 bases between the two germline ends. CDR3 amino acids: CASSDSGRREETQYF. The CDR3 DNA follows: TGTGCCAGCAGCGATTCTGGAAGGAGGGAAGAGACCCAGTACTTC.

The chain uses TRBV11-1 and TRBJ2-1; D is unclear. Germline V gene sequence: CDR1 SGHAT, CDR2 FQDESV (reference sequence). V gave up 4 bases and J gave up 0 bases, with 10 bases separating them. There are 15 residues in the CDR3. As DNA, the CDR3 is TGTGCCAGCAGCTCGGACGGAAGCTCCTACAATGAGCAGTTCTTC. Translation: CASSSDGSSYNEQFF.

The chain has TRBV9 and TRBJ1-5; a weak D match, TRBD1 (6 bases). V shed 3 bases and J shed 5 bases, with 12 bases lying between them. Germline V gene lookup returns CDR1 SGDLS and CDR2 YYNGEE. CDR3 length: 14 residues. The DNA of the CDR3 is TGTGCCAGCAGCGCCGGCTCAGGGGATCAGCCCCAGCATTTT. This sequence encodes CASSAGSGDQPQHF.

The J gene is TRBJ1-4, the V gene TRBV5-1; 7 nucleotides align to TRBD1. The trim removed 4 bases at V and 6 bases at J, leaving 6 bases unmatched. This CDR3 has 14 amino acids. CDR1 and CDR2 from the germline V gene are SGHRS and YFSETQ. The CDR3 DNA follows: TGCGCCAGCAGCACGACAGGGATGGATGAAAAACTGTTTTTT. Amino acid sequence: CASSTTGMDEKLFF.

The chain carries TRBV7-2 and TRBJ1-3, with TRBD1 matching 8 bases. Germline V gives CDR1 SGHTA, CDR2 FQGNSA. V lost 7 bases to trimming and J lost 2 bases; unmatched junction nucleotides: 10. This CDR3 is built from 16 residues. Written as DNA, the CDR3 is TGTGCCAGCACCCCCCCAGGACAGGGCCCTGGAAACACCATATATTTT. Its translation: CASTPPGQGPGNTIYF.

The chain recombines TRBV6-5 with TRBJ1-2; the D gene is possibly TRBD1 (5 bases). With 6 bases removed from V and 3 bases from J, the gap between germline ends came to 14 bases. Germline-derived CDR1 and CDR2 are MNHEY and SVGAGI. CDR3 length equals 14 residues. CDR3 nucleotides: TGTGCCAGCAGGTATATCAGGGACTACTATGGCTACACCTTC. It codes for CASRYIRDYYGYTF.

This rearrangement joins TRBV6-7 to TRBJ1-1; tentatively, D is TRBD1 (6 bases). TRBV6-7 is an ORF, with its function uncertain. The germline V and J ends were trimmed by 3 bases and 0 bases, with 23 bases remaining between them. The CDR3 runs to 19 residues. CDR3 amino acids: CASSYPWETGRVLNTEAFF. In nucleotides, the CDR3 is TGTGCCAGCAGTTATCCGTGGGAGACAGGCCGAGTCTTGAACACTGAAGCTTTCTTT.

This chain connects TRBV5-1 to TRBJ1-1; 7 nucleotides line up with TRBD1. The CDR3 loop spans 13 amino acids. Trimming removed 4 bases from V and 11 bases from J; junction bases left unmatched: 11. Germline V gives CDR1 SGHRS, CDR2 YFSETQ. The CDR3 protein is CASSAGAGTEAFF. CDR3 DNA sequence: TGCGCCAGCAGCGCAGGGGCCGGGACAGAGGCTTTCTTT.